The rows below give T cell receptor beta chains drawn from one sample of a study of CD8 T cells in ankylosing spondylitis. TCRdb called the 5' RACE reads again in MiXCR, with one record for every CDR3 protein. The data contain around 450,000 distinct CDR3 sequences, roughly 27% of them singletons. The source material was blood, either unsorted or a sorted T cell fraction (not recorded which). These receptors came from a male donor with ankylosing spondylitis. Each CDR3 is given with its conserved first and last residue. D genes are given only for firm matches. Clone sizes are given selectively: once, few, many, or a class where the clone is expanded.

d_gene: -
j_gene: TRBJ1-4
len: 14
v_gene: TRBV6-2/TRBV6-3
abundance: -
CDR3aa: CASSYVQAREKLFF
CDR3nt: TGTGCCAGCAGTTACGTACAGGCCCGGGAAAAACTGTTTTTT

d_gene: -
j_gene: TRBJ2-1
len: 14
v_gene: TRBV24-1
abundance: few
CDR3aa: CATRRTSTDNEQFF
CDR3nt: TGTGCCACCAGGCGAACTTCCACTGACAATGAGCAGTTCTTC

d_gene: -
j_gene: TRBJ2-7
len: 14
v_gene: TRBV20-1
abundance: -
CDR3aa: CSAKVNADSYEQYF
CDR3nt: TGCAGTGCTAAAGTCAACGCAGACTCCTACGAGCAGTACTTC

d_gene: TRBD1
j_gene: TRBJ2-7
len: 14
v_gene: TRBV12-3/TRBV12-4
abundance: -
CDR3aa: CASSLGRTGSEQYF
CDR3nt: TGTGCCAGCAGTTTAGGACGGACAGGGAGCGAGCAGTACTTC

d_gene: -
j_gene: TRBJ2-1
len: 15
v_gene: TRBV20-1
abundance: many
CDR3aa: CSASNWGQNSDEQFF
CDR3nt: TGCAGTGCTAGCAATTGGGGACAAAATTCGGATGAGCAGTTCTTC

d_gene: -
j_gene: TRBJ2-5
len: 15
v_gene: TRBV5-5
abundance: -
CDR3aa: CASSTRQDLRETQYF
CDR3nt: TGTGCCAGCAGCACTAGACAGGACCTGAGGGAGACCCAGTACTTC

d_gene: TRBD2
j_gene: TRBJ2-1
len: 16
v_gene: TRBV19
abundance: -
CDR3aa: CASSIGTSGVYNEQFF
CDR3nt: TGTGCCAGTAGTATCGGGACTAGCGGGGTATACAATGAGCAGTTCTTC

d_gene: -
j_gene: TRBJ2-1
len: 13
v_gene: TRBV2
abundance: -
CDR3aa: CASCEDTYNEQFF
CDR3nt: TGTGCCAGCTGCGAGGATACCTACAATGAGCAGTTCTTC

d_gene: -
j_gene: TRBJ2-7
len: 13
v_gene: TRBV5-1
abundance: few
CDR3aa: CASTGHQSNEQYF
CDR3nt: TGCGCCAGCACCGGACACCAATCGAACGAGCAGTACTTC

d_gene: -
j_gene: TRBJ1-1
len: 14
v_gene: TRBV7-8
abundance: -
CDR3aa: CASSPQTDSLEAFF
CDR3nt: TGTGCCAGCAGCCCTCAAACCGACAGTCTCGAAGCTTTCTTT

d_gene: -
j_gene: TRBJ1-2
len: 12
v_gene: TRBV2
abundance: -
CDR3aa: CASSEGVGGYTF
CDR3nt: TGTGCCAGCAGTGAAGGAGTAGGAGGCTACACCTTC

d_gene: -
j_gene: TRBJ2-1
len: 14
v_gene: TRBV5-5
abundance: -
CDR3aa: CASSFRPFYNEQFF
CDR3nt: TGTGCCAGCAGCTTCCGGCCTTTCTACAATGAGCAGTTCTTC

d_gene: TRBD2
j_gene: TRBJ2-1
len: 18
v_gene: TRBV24-1
abundance: many
CDR3aa: CATSRTSGAHYPYNEQFF
CDR3nt: TGTGCCACCAGTCGGACTAGCGGGGCCCATTATCCTTACAATGAGCAGTTCTTC

d_gene: -
j_gene: TRBJ2-5
len: 12
v_gene: TRBV29-1
abundance: few
CDR3aa: CSVEQGSETQYF
CDR3nt: TGCAGCGTTGAGCAGGGATCGGAGACCCAGTACTTC

d_gene: -
j_gene: TRBJ2-1
len: 13
v_gene: TRBV5-1
abundance: -
CDR3aa: CASSRDGNNEQFF
CDR3nt: TGCGCCAGCAGCCGGGACGGAAACAATGAGCAGTTCTTC

d_gene: -
j_gene: TRBJ2-2
len: 15
v_gene: TRBV11-2
abundance: -
CDR3aa: CASSLEGGAIGELFF
CDR3nt: TGTGCCAGCAGCTTAGAGGGGGGCGCGATCGGGGAGCTGTTTTTT

d_gene: -
j_gene: TRBJ1-1
len: 14
v_gene: TRBV3-1
abundance: few
CDR3aa: CASSQSLKGTEAFF
CDR3nt: TGTGCCAGCAGCCAGTCACTGAAAGGTACTGAAGCTTTCTTT

d_gene: -
j_gene: TRBJ1-5
len: 13
v_gene: TRBV12-3/TRBV12-4
abundance: -
CDR3aa: CASSLVPTEPQHF
CDR3nt: TGTGCCAGCAGTTTAGTGCCTACTGAGCCCCAGCATTTT

d_gene: -
j_gene: TRBJ1-4
len: 14
v_gene: TRBV12-3/TRBV12-4
abundance: -
CDR3aa: CASTKGGRGEKLFF
CDR3nt: TGTGCCAGCACAAAGGGGGGGCGCGGGGAAAAACTGTTTTTT

d_gene: TRBD1
j_gene: TRBJ1-2
len: 14
v_gene: TRBV5-1
abundance: -
CDR3aa: CASTPGQGVGGYTF
CDR3nt: TGCGCCAGCACCCCGGGACAGGGGGTCGGGGGCTACACCTTC

d_gene: -
j_gene: TRBJ1-1
len: 14
v_gene: TRBV5-5
abundance: -
CDR3aa: CASSVDNLNTEAFF
CDR3nt: TGTGCCAGCAGCGTCGATAATCTGAACACTGAAGCTTTCTTT

d_gene: TRBD1
j_gene: TRBJ1-5
len: 16
v_gene: TRBV24-1
abundance: -
CDR3aa: CATSDPTGDSNQPQHF
CDR3nt: TGTGCCACCAGTGACCCGACAGGGGATAGCAATCAGCCCCAGCATTTT

d_gene: TRBD1
j_gene: TRBJ1-5
len: 14
v_gene: TRBV7-9
abundance: many
CDR3aa: CASSRTGDNQPQHF
CDR3nt: TGTGCCAGCAGCCGGACAGGGGACAATCAGCCCCAGCATTTT

d_gene: -
j_gene: TRBJ1-6
len: 14
v_gene: TRBV4-1
abundance: -
CDR3aa: CASSQEGAISPLHF
CDR3nt: TGCGCCAGCAGCCAAGAAGGGGCGATATCACCCCTCCACTTT

d_gene: -
j_gene: TRBJ2-7
len: 15
v_gene: TRBV7-2
abundance: few
CDR3aa: CASSYTSGTSYEQYF
CDR3nt: TGTGCCAGCAGCTATACGTCCGGGACTTCCTACGAGCAGTACTTC

d_gene: TRBD2
j_gene: TRBJ2-1
len: 15
v_gene: TRBV12-3/TRBV12-4
abundance: many
CDR3aa: CASKPSGRVIHEQFF
CDR3nt: TGTGCCAGCAAGCCTAGCGGGAGGGTGATACATGAGCAGTTCTTC

d_gene: -
j_gene: TRBJ1-3
len: 17
v_gene: TRBV6-5
abundance: few
CDR3aa: CASSYSYGGLSGNTIYF
CDR3nt: TGTGCCAGCAGTTACTCATACGGAGGGCTCTCTGGAAACACCATATATTTT

d_gene: -
j_gene: TRBJ2-5
len: 14
v_gene: TRBV11-3
abundance: -
CDR3aa: CASSLELGEETQYF
CDR3nt: TGTGCCAGCAGCTTAGAATTAGGGGAAGAGACCCAGTACTTC

d_gene: -
j_gene: TRBJ2-5
len: 11
v_gene: TRBV20-1
abundance: -
CDR3aa: CSARGVETQYF
CDR3nt: TGCAGTGCTAGAGGGGTGGAGACCCAGTACTTC

d_gene: TRBD2
j_gene: TRBJ2-2
len: 15
v_gene: TRBV10-3
abundance: few
CDR3aa: CAISSGTSGSGELFF
CDR3nt: TGTGCCATCAGTTCCGGGACTAGCGGGTCCGGGGAGCTGTTTTTT

d_gene: -
j_gene: TRBJ1-5
len: 15
v_gene: TRBV20-1
abundance: -
CDR3aa: CSARDREYSNQPQHF
CDR3nt: TGCAGTGCTAGAGATCGGGAATATAGCAATCAGCCCCAGCATTTT

d_gene: -
j_gene: TRBJ1-2
len: 12
v_gene: TRBV6-1
abundance: -
CDR3aa: CASRDVGPIDTF
CDR3nt: TGTGCCAGCAGGGATGTGGGACCTATTGACACCTTC

d_gene: -
j_gene: TRBJ2-3
len: 12
v_gene: TRBV7-6
abundance: -
CDR3aa: CASSLVEESKYF
CDR3nt: TGTGCCAGCAGCTTAGTCGAGGAATCTAAGTATTTT

d_gene: TRBD2
j_gene: TRBJ2-1
len: 12
v_gene: TRBV5-1
abundance: few
CDR3aa: CASSSSGDWQFF
CDR3nt: TGCGCCAGCAGCTCTAGCGGGGATTGGCAGTTCTTC

d_gene: TRBD2
j_gene: TRBJ2-1
len: 16
v_gene: TRBV3-1
abundance: -
CDR3aa: CASSQAGTSGYNEQFF
CDR3nt: TGTGCCAGCAGCCAAGCCGGGACTAGCGGTTACAATGAGCAGTTCTTC

d_gene: TRBD2
j_gene: TRBJ2-2
len: 18
v_gene: TRBV4-1
abundance: -
CDR3aa: CASSQTPFGLADTGELFF
CDR3nt: TGCGCCAGCAGCCAGACACCGTTTGGACTAGCGGACACCGGGGAGCTGTTTTTT

d_gene: -
j_gene: TRBJ2-5
len: 11
v_gene: TRBV20-1
abundance: few
CDR3aa: CSVTSQETQYF
CDR3nt: TGCAGTGTTACTTCTCAAGAGACCCAGTACTTC

d_gene: -
j_gene: TRBJ2-5
len: 14
v_gene: TRBV5-1
abundance: -
CDR3aa: CASSSSQGEETQYF
CDR3nt: TGCGCCAGCAGCTCATCTCAAGGAGAAGAGACCCAGTACTTC

d_gene: TRBD1
j_gene: TRBJ1-1
len: 20
v_gene: TRBV20-1
abundance: few
CDR3aa: CSARDDRPRDRRVTLTEAFF
CDR3nt: TGCAGTGCTAGAGACGACCGCCCTCGGGACAGAAGGGTTACACTGACTGAAGCTTTCTTT